What follows describes a single T cell receptor (beta chain). What it binds is not known. PCR involved 60 Vbeta and 13 Jbeta primers. Clones were sequenced by immunoSEQ multiplex PCR, and TCRdb holds only the in-frame ones, with some missing. The profile shows about 180,000 clones, roughly four fifths of them singletons. This CDR3 is built from 16 residues. The trim removed 1 base at V and 5 bases at J, leaving 6 bases unmatched. Germline V gene data show CDR1 as SGHNT and CDR2 as YYREEE (reference sequence). These data are taken from a study of cytomegalovirus exposure and HLA in healthy donors. Study conclusions and caveats: Data from an earlier analysis indicated that most TCR beta V segments were productive either about 87% or about 30% of the time.

Nominally healthy donors were sampled, though unrecorded immune exposures were likely. The sequencing input was PBMCs. The chain is built from TRBV5-4 and TRBJ1-4; 9 positions agree with TRBD1. The receptor was derived from a man between 18 and 29 years old in good health and CMV-seronegative. The chain's CDR3 is CASSLKGTGQNEKLFF. The CDR3 DNA reads as TGTGCCAGCAGCTTGAAGGGGACAGGGCAAAATGAAAAACTGTTTTTT.